These T cell receptor beta chains were read from a single sample in a study of CD8 T cells in Susac syndrome. MiXCR was run by TCRdb on the immunoSEQ multiplex PCR reads, yielding one entry per CDR3 protein. The data contain about 290,000 distinct CDR3 sequences, roughly 85% of them singletons. Sequencing was performed on CD8+ T cells from PBMCs. The origin of the receptors is a human donor with multiple sclerosis. Both conserved end residues are part of each CDR3. D genes are given only for firm matches. Not every row has a clone size; where given, it reads once, few, many or a size class.

d_gene,abundance,j_gene,v_gene,CDR3nt,CDR3aa
NA,few,TRBJ2-7,TRBV7-6,TGTGCCAGCAGCTCAGGGGAGCGGTACGAGCAGTACTTC,CASSSGERYEQYF
NA,once,TRBJ2-5,TRBV12-3/TRBV12-4,TGTGCCAGCAGTTCCGTACCGGGTGAAGAGACCCAGTACTTC,CASSSVPGEETQYF
TRBD2,NA,TRBJ2-2,TRBV24-1,TGTGCCACCAGTGACCTAGCGGGGGACACCGGGGAGCTGTTTTTT,CATSDLAGDTGELFF
NA,NA,TRBJ1-5,TRBV5-6,TGTGCCAGCAGCGTTACAGGAAGCAATCAGCCCCAGCATTTT,CASSVTGSNQPQHF
TRBD1,NA,TRBJ1-2,TRBV6-5,TGTGCCAGCAGTTATCGCCCGGGACAGGGGGCCTATGGCTACACCTTC,CASSYRPGQGAYGYTF
TRBD1,NA,TRBJ1-1,TRBV7-9,TGTGCCAACAGCCCACGGGACAGGGATTTTGAAGCTTTCTTT,CANSPRDRDFEAFF
NA,NA,TRBJ2-3,TRBV2,TGTGCCAGCAGTGAACTCACCCCTGGGACTTCCACAGATACGCAGTATTTT,CASSELTPGTSTDTQYF
TRBD1,NA,TRBJ1-2,TRBV25-1,TGTGCCAGCAGGGCCGGGACAGGGGTTGGCTACACCTTC,CASRAGTGVGYTF
NA,once,TRBJ2-7,TRBV7-9,TGTGCCAGCACCAGACTGCCGGACGAGCAGTACTTC,CASTRLPDEQYF
NA,NA,TRBJ1-5,TRBV6-2/TRBV6-3,TGTGCCAGCAGCCTCGCGGTCCAGCCCCAGCATTTT,CASSLAVQPQHF
TRBD2,NA,TRBJ2-7,TRBV3-1,TGTGCCAGCAGCCAAGTCATGACTAGCGGGAGCAGCGAGCAGTACTTC,CASSQVMTSGSSEQYF
NA,NA,TRBJ1-1,TRBV24-1,TGTGCCACGGGGGACTCAGGGAACACTGAAGCTTTCTTT,CATGDSGNTEAFF
TRBD2,NA,TRBJ2-1,TRBV5-4,TGTGCCAGCAGCCTTGGACTAGCGGGACGTCGGTCCTACAATGAGCAGTTCTTC,CASSLGLAGRRSYNEQFF
NA,NA,TRBJ2-5,TRBV7-2,TGTGCCAGCAGCTACCACGGGGCGGCCGAGACCCAGTACTTC,CASSYHGAAETQYF
TRBD2,NA,TRBJ2-5,TRBV10-3,TGTGCCCCCCATAAAGGGACTAGCGGGACGGAGACCCAGTACTTC,CAPHKGTSGTETQYF
TRBD2,NA,TRBJ2-3,TRBV7-6,TGTGCCAGCAGCGCAACGCTAGCGGGATTGTCCGGAGATACGCAGTATTTT,CASSATLAGLSGDTQYF
TRBD2,NA,TRBJ2-1,TRBV5-1,TGCGCCAGCAGCGGATCGGGACTAGCGGGATACAATGAGCAGTTCTTC,CASSGSGLAGYNEQFF
TRBD1,NA,TRBJ1-1,TRBV20-1,TGCAGTGCTACTTCTTACCGGGACAGGGAAGGCACTGAAGCTTTCTTT,CSATSYRDREGTEAFF
NA,NA,TRBJ1-2,TRBV7-9,TGTGCCAGCAGCTTACCAGGTTCTAACTATGGCTACACCTTC,CASSLPGSNYGYTF
NA,NA,TRBJ2-4,TRBV19,TGTGCCAGTAGTATCATGGGCTATGGCAAAAACATTCAGTACTTC,CASSIMGYGKNIQYF
NA,NA,TRBJ1-5,TRBV4-3,TGCGCCAGCAGCCAAGATGGGGGTTTCAATCAGCCCCAGCATTTT,CASSQDGGFNQPQHF
NA,once,TRBJ2-2,TRBV12-3/TRBV12-4,TGTGCCAGCAGTCCCGAAAACACCGGGGAGCTGTTTTTT,CASSPENTGELFF